This T cell receptor beta chain was captured by sequencing in a study of shared clonotypes between healthy human individuals. Findings and limits, study-wide: Lower generation probabilities were found for non-shared clonotypes than for those shared by all four donors.

Deep level was the assay's run setting. For sorted subsets, about 200 ng DNA per replicate equaled some 27,000 T cell genomes. Profiling relied on immunoSEQ multiplex PCR, and the TCRdb table lists in-frame clones only, not all of them. This sample has fewer than 850,000 clones; roughly 88% occur once, and the top ten carry about 33%. Pooled CD45RO+ cells and CCR7-negative CD45RA+ TemRA cells made up CD8 memory. A remark on this clone: Its antigen is as yet unknown.

CDR1 is SEHNR, CDR2 FQNEAQ, per germline (reference sequence). This CDR3 contains 15 residues. Trimming stripped 5 bases from V and 0 bases from J, with 11 bases between. The chain recombines TRBV7-9 with TRBJ2-1, with D perhaps matching TRBD1 (6 bases). The sample taken for sequencing was memory CD8+ T cells from PBMCs. Indicated subset: CD45RO+ cells pooled with CCR7-negative TemRA cells. The sequence came from a man aged 18 to 30 in good health. Some clones in this sample may be carry-over from other donors' samples. The CDR3 DNA reads as TGTGCCAGCAGCCTTGGACAGTTCTCCTACAATGAGCAGTTCTTC. Translated, it gives CASSLGQFSYNEQFF.